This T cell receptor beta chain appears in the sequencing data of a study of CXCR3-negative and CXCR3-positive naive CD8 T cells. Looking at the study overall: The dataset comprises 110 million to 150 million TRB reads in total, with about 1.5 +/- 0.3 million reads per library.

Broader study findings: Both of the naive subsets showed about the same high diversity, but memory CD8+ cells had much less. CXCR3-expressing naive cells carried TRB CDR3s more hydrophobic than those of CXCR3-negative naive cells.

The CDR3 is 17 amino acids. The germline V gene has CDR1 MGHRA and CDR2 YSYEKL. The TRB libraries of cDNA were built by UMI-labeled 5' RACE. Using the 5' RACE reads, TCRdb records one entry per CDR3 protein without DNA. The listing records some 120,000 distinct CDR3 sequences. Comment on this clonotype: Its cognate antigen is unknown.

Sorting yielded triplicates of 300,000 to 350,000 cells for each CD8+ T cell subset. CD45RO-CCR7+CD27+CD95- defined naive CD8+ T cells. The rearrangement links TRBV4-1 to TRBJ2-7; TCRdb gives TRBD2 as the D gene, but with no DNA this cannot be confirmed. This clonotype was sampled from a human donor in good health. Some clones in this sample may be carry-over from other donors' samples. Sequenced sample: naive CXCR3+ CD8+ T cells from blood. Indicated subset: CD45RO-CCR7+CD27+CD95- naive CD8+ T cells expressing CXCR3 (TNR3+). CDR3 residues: CASSQEVLGESSYEQYF.